This passage covers 3 T cell receptor beta chains from one sample sequenced in a study of T cell responses to AZD1222 COVID-19 vaccine. Data came from immunoSEQ multiplex PCR; TCRdb stores just in-frame clones and leaves some out. The sample contains 180,000 or so clones, approximately 92% of which appear only once. Sequenced material: peripheral blood, taken 28 days after the second dose of the MenACWY control vaccine. These receptors all stem from an adult who received the MenACWY meningococcal vaccine as a control.

The rearrangement links TRBV7-9 to TRBJ1-6; 7 bases match TRBD1. V lost 5 bases, J lost 3 bases, and 4 bases stayed unmatched. The CDR3 sequence is 15 residues long. Germline V gives CDR1 SEHNR, CDR2 FQNEAQ (reference sequence). The CDR3 region is CASSPRQGYNSPLHF. CDR3 DNA sequence: TGTGCCAGCAGCCCACGACAGGGCTATAATTCACCCCTCCACTTT.

The rearrangement links TRBV5-6 to TRBJ1-1, with D maybe TRBD1 (6 bases). The CDR3 has 14 amino acids. Germline assignment: CDR1 SGHDT and CDR2 YYEEEE. V lost 5 bases and J lost 2, with 13 bases in between. The CDR3, as DNA: TGTGCCAGCAGTCTGGCGGGGGCCAACACTGAAGCTTTCTTT. Protein product: CASSLAGANTEAFF.

V gene TRBV27 combines with J gene TRBJ1-2; no clear D gene. This CDR3 comprises 15 residues. CDR1 is MNHEY and CDR2 is SMNVEV in the germline V gene (reference sequence). Trimming shortened V by 0 bases and J by 3 bases, and 11 bases separated the two germline ends. CDR3 nucleotide sequence: TGTGCCAGCAGTTTATCGTTAGGGCCATACTATGGCTACACCTTC. Residues: CASSLSLGPYYGYTF.